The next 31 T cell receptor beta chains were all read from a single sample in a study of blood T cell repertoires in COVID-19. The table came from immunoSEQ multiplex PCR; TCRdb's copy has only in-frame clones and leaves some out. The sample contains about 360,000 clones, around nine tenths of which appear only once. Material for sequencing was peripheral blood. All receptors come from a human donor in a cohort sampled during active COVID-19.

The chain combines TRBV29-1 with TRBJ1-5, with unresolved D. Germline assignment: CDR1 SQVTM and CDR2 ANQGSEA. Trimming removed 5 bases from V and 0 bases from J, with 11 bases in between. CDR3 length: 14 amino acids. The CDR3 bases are TGCAGCGTTATGTTCGGGGATAGCAATCAGCCCCAGCATTTT. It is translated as CSVMFGDSNQPQHF.

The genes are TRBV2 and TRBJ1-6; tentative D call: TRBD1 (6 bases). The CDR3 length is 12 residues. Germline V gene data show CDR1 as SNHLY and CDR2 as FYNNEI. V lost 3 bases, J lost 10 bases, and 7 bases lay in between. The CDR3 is CASSDTGSPLHF. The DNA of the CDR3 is TGTGCCAGCAGTGACACAGGGTCACCCCTCCACTTT.

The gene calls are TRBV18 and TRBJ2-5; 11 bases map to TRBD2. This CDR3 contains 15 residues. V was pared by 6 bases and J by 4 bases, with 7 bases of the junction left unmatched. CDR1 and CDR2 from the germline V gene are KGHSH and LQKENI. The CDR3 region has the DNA TGTGCCAGCTCCCGGACCCTAGCGGGGGGAGAGACCCAGTACTTC. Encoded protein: CASSRTLAGGETQYF.

CDR3 sequence (DNA): TGTGCCGCTACAGGGTATTCTGAAGCTTTCTTT. This translates into CAATGYSEAFF. V usage is TRBV19 and J usage is TRBJ1-1; possibly TRBD1 for D (6 bases). The CDR3 has 11 residues. V lost 11 bases and J 6 bases, leaving 13 bases between the germline ends. From germline, CDR1 is LNHDA and CDR2 SQIVND (reference sequence).

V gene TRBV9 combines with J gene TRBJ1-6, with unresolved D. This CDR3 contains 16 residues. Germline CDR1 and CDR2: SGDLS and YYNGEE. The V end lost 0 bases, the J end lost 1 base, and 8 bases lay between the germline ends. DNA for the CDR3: TGTGCCAGCAGCGTAGGACTAAGTTCCTATAATTCACCCCTCCACTTT. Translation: CASSVGLSSYNSPLHF.

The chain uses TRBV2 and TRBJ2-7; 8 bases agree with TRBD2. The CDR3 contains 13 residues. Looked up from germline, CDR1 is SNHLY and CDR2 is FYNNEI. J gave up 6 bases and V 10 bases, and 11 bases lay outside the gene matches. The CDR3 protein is CAISTGGATEQYF. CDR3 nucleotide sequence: TGTGCCATATCCACCGGGGGGGCAACCGAGCAGTACTTC.

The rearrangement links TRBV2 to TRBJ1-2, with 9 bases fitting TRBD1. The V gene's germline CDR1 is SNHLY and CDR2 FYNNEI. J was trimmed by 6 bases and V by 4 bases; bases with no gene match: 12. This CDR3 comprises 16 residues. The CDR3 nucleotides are TGTGCCAGCAGTGTTGGCACTCCGGGACAGGGTGATGGCTACACCTTC. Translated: CASSVGTPGQGDGYTF. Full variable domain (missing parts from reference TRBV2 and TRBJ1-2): EPEVTQTPSHQVTQMGQEVILRCVPISNHLYFYWYRQILGQKVEFLVSFYNNEISEKSEIFDDQFSVERPDGSNFTLKIRSTKLEDSAMYFCASSVGTPGQGDGYTFGSGTRLTVV.

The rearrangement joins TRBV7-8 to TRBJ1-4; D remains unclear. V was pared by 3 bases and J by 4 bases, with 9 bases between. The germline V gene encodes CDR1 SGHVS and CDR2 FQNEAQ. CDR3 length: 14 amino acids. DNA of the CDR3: TGTGCCAGCAGCTTGGGCCTTTTTAATGAAAAACTGTTTTTT. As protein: CASSLGLFNEKLFF.

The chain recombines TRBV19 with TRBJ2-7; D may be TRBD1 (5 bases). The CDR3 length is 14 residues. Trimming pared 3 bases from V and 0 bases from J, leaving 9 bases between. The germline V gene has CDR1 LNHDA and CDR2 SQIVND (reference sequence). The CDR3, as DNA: TGTGCCAGTAGTATCACGGACAACTCCTACGAGCAGTACTTC. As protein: CASSITDNSYEQYF.

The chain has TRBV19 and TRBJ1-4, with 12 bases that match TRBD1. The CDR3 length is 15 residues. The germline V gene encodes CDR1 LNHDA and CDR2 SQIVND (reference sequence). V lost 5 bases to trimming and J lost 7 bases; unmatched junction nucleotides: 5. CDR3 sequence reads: CASSGTGGLSEKLFF. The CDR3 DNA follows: TGTGCCAGTAGTGGGACAGGGGGCTTGAGTGAAAAACTGTTTTTT.

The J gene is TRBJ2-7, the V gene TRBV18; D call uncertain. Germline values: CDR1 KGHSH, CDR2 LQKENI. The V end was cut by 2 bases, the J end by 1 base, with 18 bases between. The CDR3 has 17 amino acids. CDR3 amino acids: CASSPKRGGSRSYEQYF. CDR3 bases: TGTGCCAGCTCACCAAAACGAGGTGGGTCCCGGTCCTACGAGCAGTACTTC.

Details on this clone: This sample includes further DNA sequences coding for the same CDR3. The DNA of the CDR3 is TGTGCCTCGAGCGGGAGCTCCTACGAGCAGTACTTC. Protein: CASSGSSYEQYF. The V gene is TRBV30, the J gene TRBJ2-7, with 8 bases that match TRBD2. V trimming: 7 bases; J trimming: 0 bases; junction bases outside the gene matches: 2. Germline V gene sequence: CDR1 GTSNPN, CDR2 SVGIG (reference sequence). The CDR3 extends over 12 amino acids.

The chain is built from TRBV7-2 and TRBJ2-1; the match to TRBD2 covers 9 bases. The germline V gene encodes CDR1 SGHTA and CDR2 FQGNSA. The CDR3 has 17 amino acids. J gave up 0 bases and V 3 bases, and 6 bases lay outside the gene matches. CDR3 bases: TGTGCCAGCAGCTTCCGACTAGCGGTAAGCTCCTACAATGAGCAGTTCTTC. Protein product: CASSFRLAVSSYNEQFF.

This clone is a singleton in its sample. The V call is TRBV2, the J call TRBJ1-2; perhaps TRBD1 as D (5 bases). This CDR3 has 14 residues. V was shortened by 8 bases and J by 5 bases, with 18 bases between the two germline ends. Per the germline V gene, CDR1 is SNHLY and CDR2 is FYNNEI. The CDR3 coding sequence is TGTGCCAGCGCTTCGGGGGGTGTTAGTTATGGCTACACCTTC. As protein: CASASGGVSYGYTF.

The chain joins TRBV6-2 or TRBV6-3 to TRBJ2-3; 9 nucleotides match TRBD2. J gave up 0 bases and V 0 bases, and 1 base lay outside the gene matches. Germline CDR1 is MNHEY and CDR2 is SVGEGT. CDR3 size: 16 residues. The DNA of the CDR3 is TGTGCCAGCAGTTACTCAGCGGGAGGCAGCACAGATACGCAGTATTTT. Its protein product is CASSYSAGGSTDTQYF.

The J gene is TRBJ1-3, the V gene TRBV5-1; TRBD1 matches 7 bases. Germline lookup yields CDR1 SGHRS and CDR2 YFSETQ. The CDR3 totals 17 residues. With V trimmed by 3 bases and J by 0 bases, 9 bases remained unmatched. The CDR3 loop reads CASSYRPGTDSGNTIYF. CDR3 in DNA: TGCGCCAGCAGCTATCGACCCGGGACAGACTCTGGAAACACCATATATTTT.

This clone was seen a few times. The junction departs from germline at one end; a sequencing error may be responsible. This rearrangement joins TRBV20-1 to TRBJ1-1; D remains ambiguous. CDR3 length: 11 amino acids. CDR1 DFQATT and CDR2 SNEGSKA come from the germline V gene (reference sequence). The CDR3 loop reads CSARAASEAFF. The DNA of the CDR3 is TGCAGTGCTAGAGCTGCGTCTGAGGCTTTCTTT.

The CDR3 is CASSVTDFSNQPQHF. CDR3 DNA sequence: TGTGCCAGTAGTGTGACAGACTTTAGCAATCAGCCCCAGCATTTT. The chain combines TRBV19 with TRBJ1-5, with D tentatively TRBD1 (5 bases). This CDR3 has 15 amino acids. Trimming cost V 5 bases and J 0 bases, with 11 bases left between them. Germline V gene lookup returns CDR1 LNHDA and CDR2 SQIVND (reference sequence).

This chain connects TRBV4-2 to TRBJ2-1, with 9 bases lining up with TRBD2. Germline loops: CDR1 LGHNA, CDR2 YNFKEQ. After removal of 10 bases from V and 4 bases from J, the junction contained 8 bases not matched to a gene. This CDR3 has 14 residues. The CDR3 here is CATGRLADYNEQFF. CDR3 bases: TGTGCCACCGGACGACTAGCGGATTACAATGAGCAGTTCTTC.

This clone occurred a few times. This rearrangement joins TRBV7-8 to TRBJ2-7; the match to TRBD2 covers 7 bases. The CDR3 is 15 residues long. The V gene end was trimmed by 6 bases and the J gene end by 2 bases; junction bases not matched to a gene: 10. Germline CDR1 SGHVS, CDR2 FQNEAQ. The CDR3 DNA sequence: TGTGCCAGCAGACTAAATAGCGGGCCTGCCTACGAGCAGTACTTC. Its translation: CASRLNSGPAYEQYF.

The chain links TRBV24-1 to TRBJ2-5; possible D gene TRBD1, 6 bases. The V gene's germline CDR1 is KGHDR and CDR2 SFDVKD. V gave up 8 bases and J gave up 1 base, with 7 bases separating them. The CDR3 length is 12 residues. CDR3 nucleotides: TGTGCCACCATGGACAGCCAAGAGACCCAGTACTTC. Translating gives CATMDSQETQYF.

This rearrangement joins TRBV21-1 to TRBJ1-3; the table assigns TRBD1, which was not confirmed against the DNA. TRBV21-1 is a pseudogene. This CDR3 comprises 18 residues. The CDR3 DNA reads TGTGCCAGCAGCAAACCTGAAGGGGGCCCATACTCTGGAAACACCATATATTTT. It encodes CASSKPEGGPYSGNTIYF.

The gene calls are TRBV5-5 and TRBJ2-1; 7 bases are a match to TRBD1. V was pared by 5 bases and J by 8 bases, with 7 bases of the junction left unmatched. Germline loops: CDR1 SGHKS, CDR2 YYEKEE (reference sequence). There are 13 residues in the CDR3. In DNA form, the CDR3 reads TGTGCCAGCAGTTCCAGGGGGTGGGATGAGCAGTTCTTC. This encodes CASSSRGWDEQFF.

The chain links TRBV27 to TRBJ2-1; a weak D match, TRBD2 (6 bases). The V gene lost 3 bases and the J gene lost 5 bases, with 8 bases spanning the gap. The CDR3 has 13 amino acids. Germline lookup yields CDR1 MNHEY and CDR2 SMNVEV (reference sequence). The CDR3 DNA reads TGTGCCAGCAGTTTTAGGGAGGACAATGAGCAGTTCTTC. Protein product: CASSFREDNEQFF.

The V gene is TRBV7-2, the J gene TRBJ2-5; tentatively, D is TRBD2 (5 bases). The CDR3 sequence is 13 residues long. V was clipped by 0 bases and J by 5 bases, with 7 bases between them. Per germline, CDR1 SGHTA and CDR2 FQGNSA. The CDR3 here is CASSLAPGETQYF. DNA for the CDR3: TGTGCCAGCAGCTTAGCTCCGGGGGAGACCCAGTACTTC.

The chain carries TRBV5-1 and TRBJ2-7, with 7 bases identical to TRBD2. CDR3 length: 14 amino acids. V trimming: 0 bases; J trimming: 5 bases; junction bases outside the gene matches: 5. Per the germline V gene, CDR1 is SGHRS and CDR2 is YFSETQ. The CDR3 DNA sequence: TGCGCCAGCAGCTTGGGTCGGGAGGTCGACGAGCAGTACTTC. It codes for CASSLGREVDEQYF.

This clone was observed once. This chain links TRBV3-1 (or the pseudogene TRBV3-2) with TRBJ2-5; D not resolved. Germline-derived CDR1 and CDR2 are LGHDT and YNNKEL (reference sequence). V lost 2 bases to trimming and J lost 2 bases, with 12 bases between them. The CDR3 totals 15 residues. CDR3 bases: TGTGCCAGCAGCCAATTTATAACGCAGCAAGAGACCCAGTACTTC. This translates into CASSQFITQQETQYF.

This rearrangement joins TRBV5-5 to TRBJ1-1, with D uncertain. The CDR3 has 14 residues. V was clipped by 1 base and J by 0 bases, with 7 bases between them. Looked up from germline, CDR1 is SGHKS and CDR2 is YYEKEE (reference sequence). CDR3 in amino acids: CASSLHSLNTEAFF. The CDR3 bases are TGTGCCAGCAGCTTGCACAGTTTGAACACTGAAGCTTTCTTT.

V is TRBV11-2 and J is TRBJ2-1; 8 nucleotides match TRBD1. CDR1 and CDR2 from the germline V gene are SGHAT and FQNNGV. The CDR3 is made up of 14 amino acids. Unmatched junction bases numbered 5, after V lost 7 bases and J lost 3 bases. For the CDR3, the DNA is TGTGCCAGCAAATCGGACAGGGACTACAATGAGCAGTTCTTC. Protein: CASKSDRDYNEQFF.

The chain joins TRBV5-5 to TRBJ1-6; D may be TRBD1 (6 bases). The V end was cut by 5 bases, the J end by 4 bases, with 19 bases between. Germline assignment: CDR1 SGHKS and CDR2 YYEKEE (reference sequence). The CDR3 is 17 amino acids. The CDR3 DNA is TGTGCCAGCAGTCTGGACCCGGGGGGCGCTTATAATTCACCCCTCCACTTT. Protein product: CASSLDPGGAYNSPLHF.

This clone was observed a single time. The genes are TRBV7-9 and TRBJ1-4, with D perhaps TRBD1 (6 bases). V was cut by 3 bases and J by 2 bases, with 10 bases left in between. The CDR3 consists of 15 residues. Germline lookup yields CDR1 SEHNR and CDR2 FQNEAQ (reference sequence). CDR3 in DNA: TGTGCCAGCAGCTTGAGGACAGTCACTAATGAAAAACTGTTTTTT. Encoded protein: CASSLRTVTNEKLFF.